This is a list of T cell receptor beta chains from one sample in a study of OX40 agonist ivuxolimab in advanced cancers. Using immunoSEQ multiplex PCR, the repertoire was profiled, and TCRdb retains in-frame clones only, with some absent. The sample yields approximately 58,000 clones, 70% to 90% seen once. The input for sequencing was CD4+ or CD8+ T cells sorted from blood, taken in a trial of the OX40 agonist ivuxolimab. The source is an adult with an advanced solid tumor such as melanoma, head and neck, liver or kidney cancer. CDR3s include the opening cysteine and the closing phenylalanine or tryptophan. Fields, in order: CDR3 length, D gene, clone size, V gene, J gene, CDR3 protein, CDR3 DNA. D genes are given only for firm matches. Clone size appears in some rows only: once, few, many, or a class for an expanded clone.

>14|NA|NA|TRBV12-1|TRBJ2-7
CASTRDRGGNEQYF
TGTGCCAGCACCAGGGACAGGGGAGGTAACGAGCAGTACTTC
>12|NA|NA|TRBV28|TRBJ1-2
CASSFELYGYTF
TGTGCCAGCAGTTTTGAGTTATACGGCTACACCTTC
>17|TRBD1|NA|TRBV15|TRBJ1-1
CATSSLTGRPLNTEAFF
TGTGCCACCAGCAGTTTGACAGGGAGGCCGTTGAACACTGAAGCTTTCTTT
>15|NA|once|TRBV5-4|TRBJ2-4
CASSMNEGGKNIQYF
TGTGCCAGCAGCATGAACGAGGGAGGCAAAAACATTCAGTACTTC
>15|NA|NA|TRBV2|TRBJ2-5
CASSEATVVSETQYF
TGTGCCAGCAGTGAAGCGACGGTTGTGTCGGAGACCCAGTACTTC
>13|NA|NA|TRBV19|TRBJ1-5
CASSIDGGTPQHF
TGTGCCAGTAGTATAGATGGGGGGACGCCCCAGCATTTT
>16|NA|NA|TRBV5-1|TRBJ1-3
CASSWGDRSSGNTIYF
TGCGCCAGCAGCTGGGGGGACCGGAGCTCTGGAAACACCATATATTTT
>15|NA|few|TRBV5-1|TRBJ2-7
CASSLLGVSSYEQYF
TGCGCCAGCAGCTTGCTAGGGGTGAGCTCCTACGAGCAGTACTTC
>15|TRBD1|NA|TRBV11-3|TRBJ2-3
CASSWDRGASDTQYF
TGTGCCAGCAGCTGGGACAGGGGCGCGTCAGATACGCAGTATTTT
>13|NA|NA|TRBV7-3|TRBJ1-1
CASSLTGMTEAFF
TGTGCCAGCAGCTTAACAGGGATGACTGAAGCTTTCTTT
>13|NA|NA|TRBV7-3|TRBJ2-5
CASSGGSGETQYF
TGTGCCAGCTCTGGGGGGTCCGGGGAGACCCAGTACTTC
>14|NA|NA|TRBV11-2|TRBJ2-2
CASSFLATTGELFF
TGTGCCAGCAGCTTCCTTGCCACCACCGGGGAGCTGTTTTTT
>14|NA|NA|TRBV25-1|TRBJ2-7
CASSRAGAEGEQYF
TGTGCCAGCAGTCGGGCGGGGGCGGAGGGGGAGCAGTACTTC
>12|TRBD2|NA|TRBV7-3|TRBJ2-1
CASSFREGEQFF
TGTGCCAGCAGCTTCCGGGAGGGGGAGCAGTTCTTC
>15|NA|NA|TRBV5-1|TRBJ2-7
CASSLGQSSSYEQYF
TGCGCCAGCAGCCTCGGACAGAGTTCTTCCTACGAGCAGTACTTC
>14|NA|NA|TRBV5-6|TRBJ1-4
CASSLWTANEKLFF
TGTGCCAGCAGCTTGTGGACAGCTAATGAAAAACTGTTTTTT
>17|NA|NA|TRBV7-9|TRBJ2-6
CASSRGQFGAGANVLTF
TGTGCCAGCAGCCGAGGACAATTTGGGGCTGGGGCCAACGTCCTGACTTTC
>14|TRBD1|NA|TRBV27|TRBJ2-7
CASSPRDRVWEQYF
TGTGCCAGCAGCCCCCGGGACAGGGTTTGGGAGCAGTACTTC
>14|NA|NA|TRBV19|TRBJ1-5
CASTPLYTDQPQHF
TGTGCCAGTACCCCCCTTTACACGGATCAGCCCCAGCATTTT
>14|NA|NA|TRBV5-4|TRBJ1-1
CASSSPGPNTEAFF
TGTGCCAGCAGCTCACCGGGCCCTAACACTGAAGCTTTCTTT
>14|NA|NA|TRBV30|TRBJ2-3
CAWSPLASSDTQYF
TGTGCCTGGAGCCCTCTAGCGTCCTCAGATACGCAGTATTTT
>16|TRBD2|NA|TRBV5-6|TRBJ2-7
CASSLYGTSGRYEQYF
TGTGCCAGCAGCTTGTACGGGACTAGCGGGAGGTACGAGCAGTACTTC
>14|NA|NA|TRBV28|TRBJ1-5
CASSLGGPNQPQHF
TGTGCCAGCAGTTTAGGAGGACCCAATCAGCCCCAGCATTTT
>12|NA|once|TRBV14|TRBJ2-5
CASSPTLQTQYF
TGTGCCAGCAGCCCTACTTTGCAGACCCAGTACTTC
>17|NA|NA|TRBV1|TRBJ2-2
CTSSNRLAGGGTGELFF
TGCACCAGCAGCAACCGACTAGCGGGAGGGGGCACCGGGGAGCTGTTTTTT
>13|TRBD1|NA|TRBV30|TRBJ1-1
CAWSKQGAIRAFF
TGTGCCTGGAGTAAACAGGGGGCGATTCGGGCTTTCTTT
>13|TRBD1|NA|TRBV6-1|TRBJ1-1
CASTRTGGTEAFF
TGTGCCAGCACTCGGACAGGGGGCACTGAAGCTTTCTTT
>17|NA|NA|TRBV7-2|TRBJ1-2
CASSFQNVRTSNYGYTF
TGTGCCAGCAGTTTCCAAAATGTCAGGACTTCTAACTATGGCTACACCTTC
>14|NA|NA|TRBV5-1|TRBJ2-5
CASSWGRREETQYF
TGCGCCAGCAGCTGGGGCAGGAGAGAGGAGACCCAGTACTTC
>15|TRBD2|NA|TRBV4-1|TRBJ2-1
CASSLGTSSYNEQFF
TGCGCCAGCAGTCTCGGGACTAGTTCGTACAATGAGCAGTTCTTC